What follows are 17 T cell receptor beta chains derived from one specimen sequenced in a study of cytomegalovirus exposure and HLA in healthy donors. PCR primers comprised 60 Vbeta and 13 Jbeta primers. Method: immunoSEQ multiplex PCR; TCRdb's copy keeps in-frame clones and lacks some. The repertoire holds roughly 100,000 clones, with more than 65% as singletons. Sequencing was performed on PBMCs. All receptors come from a man in his forties in good health and CMV-seropositive.

The chain links TRBV6-6 to TRBJ2-2, with 7 bases identical to TRBD1. The CDR3 totals 16 residues. In germline, CDR1 is MNHNY, CDR2 SVGAGI (reference sequence). V lost 0 bases to trimming and J lost 1 base; unmatched junction nucleotides: 2. The CDR3 spells CASSYSTGWNTGELFF. The CDR3 DNA is TGTGCCAGCAGTTACTCGACAGGGTGGAACACCGGGGAGCTGTTTTTT.

The table lists this clone with a few counts. This chain joins TRBV4-1 and TRBJ1-4; D is unclear. The CDR3 is made up of 15 amino acids. Trimming took 4 bases from V and 7 from J, leaving 16 bases between them. Looked up from germline, CDR1 is MGHRA and CDR2 is YSYEKL. CDR3 loop: CASSPNPGSFEKLFF. DNA for the CDR3: TGCGCCAGCAGCCCCAACCCCGGGTCCTTTGAAAAACTGTTTTTT.

The chain is built from TRBV30 and TRBJ2-5; the D gene is possibly TRBD2 (6 bases). V was clipped by 1 base and J by 4 bases, with 13 bases between them. Germline CDR1 is GTSNPN and CDR2 is SVGIG (reference sequence). CDR3 length: 14 residues. CDR3 in amino acids: CAWSGQGRRETQYF. In DNA form, the CDR3 reads TGTGCCTGGAGTGGCCAAGGGAGGAGAGAGACCCAGTACTTC.

The chain combines TRBV7-9 with TRBJ2-2; 10 bases are a match to TRBD1. The germline V gene has CDR1 SEHNR and CDR2 FQNEAQ (reference sequence). V trimming: 7 bases; J trimming: 4 bases; junction bases outside the gene matches: 6. The CDR3 length is 15 residues. The CDR3 reads CASTQGDRGTGELFF. As DNA, the CDR3 is TGTGCCAGCACCCAAGGGGACAGGGGCACCGGGGAGCTGTTTTTT.

This clone has a single count. The V call is TRBV14, the J call TRBJ2-7, with 7 bases identical to TRBD2. V gave up 1 base and J gave up 6 bases; unmatched junction bases: 3. This CDR3 contains 13 residues. Germline V gene data show CDR1 as SGHDN and CDR2 as FVKESK. The CDR3 DNA follows: TGTGCCAGCAGCCAAGTAGCGGGTTCCGAGCAGTACTTC. This translates into CASSQVAGSEQYF. Supplemented by reference TRBV14 and TRBJ2-7, the full variable domain reads EAGVTQFPSHSVIEKGQTVTLRCDPISGHDNLYWYRRVMGKEIKFLLHFVKESKQDESGMPNNRFLAERTGGTYSTLKVQPAELEDSGVYFCASSQVAGSEQYFGPGTRLTVT.

The DNA for the CDR3 is TGTGCCAGCAGCGTATGGGCTAGCGGGAGGAGCACCGGGGAGCTGTTTTTT. As protein: CASSVWASGRSTGELFF. The chain employs TRBV9 and TRBJ2-2, with 11 bases aligning to TRBD2. Germline trimming cut 1 base from V and 4 bases from J; bases unmatched to any gene: 6. Looked up from germline, CDR1 is SGDLS and CDR2 is YYNGEE. This CDR3 comprises 17 residues.

This clone appeared a few times. The rearrangement joins TRBV4-3 to TRBJ2-1; D is possibly TRBD2 (6 bases). This CDR3 spans 17 amino acids. The V and J ends lost 0 bases and 8 bases respectively, with 20 bases between them. Germline assignment: CDR1 LGHNA and CDR2 YSLEER. Here the CDR3 reads CASSQESSYWGVDEQFF. The CDR3 nucleotides are TGCGCCAGCAGCCAAGAATCTTCATACTGGGGGGTGGATGAGCAGTTCTTC.

This chain links TRBV2 with TRBJ2-2; 10 positions agree with TRBD2. The CDR3 contains 16 residues. V lost 6 bases to trimming and J lost 4 bases; unmatched junction nucleotides: 8. From germline, CDR1 is SNHLY and CDR2 FYNNEI. This CDR3 is CASRPIAGGTTGELFF. The CDR3, as DNA: TGTGCCAGCAGACCAATAGCGGGAGGAACCACCGGGGAGCTGTTTTTT. Looking up the rest from reference TRBV2 and TRBJ2-2 gives the full variable domain: EPEVTQTPSHQVTQMGQEVILRCVPISNHLYFYWYRQILGQKVEFLVSFYNNEISEKSEIFDDQFSVERPDGSNFTLKIRSTKLEDSAMYFCASRPIAGGTTGELFFGEGSRLTVL.

The rearrangement uses TRBV7-2 and TRBJ2-7; 8 bases fit TRBD2. Germline lookup yields CDR1 SGHTA and CDR2 FQGNSA. V shed 7 bases and J 6 bases; nucleotides not matched to a gene: 23. This CDR3 spans 18 amino acids. The CDR3 DNA is TGTGCCAGCACCCCCCGCCGGGCCATGAGCGGGAGTAGCCTCGAGCAGTACTTC. The encoded protein is CASTPRRAMSGSSLEQYF.

This rearrangement joins TRBV6-5 to TRBJ2-7; TRBD1 matches 10 bases. The germline V gene encodes CDR1 MNHEY and CDR2 SVGAGI. Trimming removed 2 bases from V and 3 bases from J; junction bases left unmatched: 4. The CDR3 is made up of 15 amino acids. DNA for the CDR3: TGTGCCAGCAGTTACGGGACAGGGGAGGTCTACGAGCAGTACTTC. It yields the protein CASSYGTGEVYEQYF.

The rearrangement joins TRBV18 to TRBJ1-5; possible D gene TRBD1, 6 bases. Germline CDR1 and CDR2: KGHSH and LQKENI. V lost 6 bases and J 1 base, leaving 13 bases between the germline ends. The CDR3 has 15 amino acids. The CDR3 reads CASSEQGFSNQPQHF. As DNA, the CDR3 is TGTGCCAGCTCCGAACAGGGATTCAGCAATCAGCCCCAGCATTTT.

This chain joins TRBV28 and TRBJ1-5; 8 bases map to TRBD1. The CDR3 covers 17 residues. V gave up 2 bases and J gave up 3 bases; unmatched junction bases: 9. Germline CDR1 and CDR2: MDHEN and SYDVKM. The CDR3 spells CASSLPRTGPINQPQHF. The CDR3 nucleotides read TGTGCCAGCAGTTTACCAAGGACAGGGCCCATCAATCAGCCCCAGCATTTT.

This chain links TRBV28 with TRBJ1-4; 8 bases fit TRBD1. Per the germline V gene, CDR1 is MDHEN and CDR2 is SYDVKM. The J segment lost 8 bases and the V segment lost 5 bases, leaving 13 bases of the junction unmatched. This CDR3 contains 16 residues. The CDR3 DNA is TGTGCCAGCAGTCCCCCCGGACAGGGTTTAAGAGAAAAACTGTTTTTT. It specifies CASSPPGQGLREKLFF.

This clone was seen only a few times. This rearrangement joins TRBV19 to TRBJ1-1, with D maybe TRBD1 (6 bases). This CDR3 has 13 amino acids. From germline, CDR1 is LNHDA and CDR2 SQIVND (reference sequence). Deletions cut 6 bases from V and 0 bases from J, with 8 bases between. CDR3 DNA sequence: TGTGCCAGTAGGGACAGACTGAACACTGAAGCTTTCTTT. It encodes CASRDRLNTEAFF.

The rearrangement links TRBV7-3 to TRBJ2-7; D is perhaps TRBD2 (5 bases). Germline V gene sequence: CDR1 SGHTA, CDR2 FQGTGA. The CDR3 is 14 residues long. V gave up 5 bases and J gave up 0 bases, with 11 bases separating them. DNA of the CDR3: TGTGCCAGCAGCCCCTCGGGGTACTCCTACGAGCAGTACTTC. Translated: CASSPSGYSYEQYF.

V and J are TRBV6-5 and TRBJ2-1; 13 bases map to TRBD2. The V and J ends lost 2 bases and 9 bases, in that order; junction bases with no gene match: 7. Germline loops: CDR1 MNHEY, CDR2 SVGAGI. The CDR3 is 16 amino acids. Here the CDR3 reads CASSYTLAGGGGEQFF. DNA of the CDR3: TGTGCCAGCAGTTACACACTAGCGGGAGGGGGTGGTGAGCAGTTCTTC.

This rearrangement joins TRBV19 to TRBJ2-7, with TRBD1 matching over 12 bases. CDR3 length: 14 residues. Germline V gene sequence: CDR1 LNHDA, CDR2 SQIVND (reference sequence). V dropped 5 bases and J dropped 6; count of bases not matched to a gene: 5. As DNA, the CDR3 is TGTGCCAGTAGTCGAGGGACAGGGGGCGTCGAGCAGTACTTC. Translating it yields CASSRGTGGVEQYF.